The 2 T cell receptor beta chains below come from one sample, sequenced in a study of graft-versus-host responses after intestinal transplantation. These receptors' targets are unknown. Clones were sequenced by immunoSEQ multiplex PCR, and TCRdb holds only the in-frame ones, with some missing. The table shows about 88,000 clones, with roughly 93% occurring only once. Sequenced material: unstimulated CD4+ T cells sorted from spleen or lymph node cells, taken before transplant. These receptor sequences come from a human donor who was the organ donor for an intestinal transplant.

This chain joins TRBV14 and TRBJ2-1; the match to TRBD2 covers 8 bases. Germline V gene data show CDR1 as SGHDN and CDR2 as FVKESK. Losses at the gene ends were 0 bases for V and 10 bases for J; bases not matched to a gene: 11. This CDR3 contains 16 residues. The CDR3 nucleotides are TGTGCCAGCAGCCAAGACGAGCGGGGGAATACCTGGGAGCAGTTCTTC. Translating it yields CASSQDERGNTWEQFF.

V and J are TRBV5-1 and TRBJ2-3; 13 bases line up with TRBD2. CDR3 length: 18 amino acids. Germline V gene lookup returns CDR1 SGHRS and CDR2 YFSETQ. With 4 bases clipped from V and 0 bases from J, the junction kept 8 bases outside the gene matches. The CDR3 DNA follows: TGCGCCAGCAGCCGGAGGACTAGCGGGGGACAAAGCACAGATACGCAGTATTTT. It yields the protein CASSRRTSGGQSTDTQYF.